The TCR beta chain described here comes from a study of coeliac disease (dated by TCRdb to 2021 to 2024). With regard to the full study: Each coeliac patient was placed into one of three groups: newly diagnosed active disease, refractory coeliac disease type I, or disease controlled by a gluten-free diet. Refractory coeliac disease type I meant no response to a gluten-free diet for more than 12 months, together with immunophenotypically normal intraepithelial cells. Samples from over 26 subjects were successfully TRB sequenced, and these included about two dozen paired samples of bulk unsorted intraepithelial and lamina propria cells. High-resolution HLA typing was unavailable, so biased TRBV7-2 usage was queried as a proof of principle. Next-generation sequencing of rearranged TRB and TRG CDR3 regions was applied to small intestinal lymphocyte fractions from coeliac and non-coeliac patients. The goal was to describe the TR repertoires of small intestinal T cells in active coeliac disease, in refractory type I coeliac disease, and in coeliac disease treated with a gluten-free diet. A total of 30 or so patients took part in the full study: about 22 had serologically confirmed coeliac disease and 8 were controls with non-small intestinal disorders.

Spanning cysteine to phenylalanine, the CDR3 consists of 17 amino acids. The DNA shown is the 51-base CDR3, in frame from base 1. The germline V gene (reference sequence) sets CDR1 to LNHDA and CDR2 to SQIVND. V is pruned by 5 bases and J by 2 bases, leaving 14 bases of the junction without a gene match. Cells were frozen in liquid nitrogen in DMSO/FBS as aliquots of about 500,000 cells, with a single aliquot from each fraction going to sequencing. Endoscopy and small intestinal biopsy were performed in all 30 or so patients in the study. Lamina propria cells were released by collagenase digestion of the biopsy tissue remaining after intraepithelial cell isolation. Genomic DNA was extracted from frozen unsorted cell fractions using the Qiagen DNeasy blood extraction kit. What the research found in general, with its limitations: Cross-contamination between compartments was possible, because separating intraepithelial cells from lamina propria cells did not produce high-purity fractions. The approach was considered by the authors to be unsuitable for unbiased detection of gliadin-specific T cells, as gliadin-specific T cells are scarce and rarely shared between patients. For the most part, TRB repertoires were private, with most amino acid sequences found in only one sample, and V-gene usage showed no significant difference across disease groups. Published gliadin-specific TRB sequences turned up in about 50% of the 18 coeliac lamina propria samples, compared with only 1 of 6 controls. TRB and TRG repertoires of active coeliac intraepithelial and lamina propria samples showed lower clonality than controls, suggesting recruitment of diverse T cells.

The library relied on the immunoSEQ multiplex PCR assay. In a multiplexed PCR, the TR loci were amplified; reverse primers were designed against J gene segments, whereas forward primers were designed against V gene segments. Amplified CDR3 regions were sequenced on the Illumina HiSeq System. As for how the authors treated the data: To strip out PCR and sequencing errors and collapse the data into unique sequences, a nearest-neighbour algorithm merged closely related reads. Two measures summarised the repertoires: clonality, and T cell density, defined as TR molecules per amount of genomic DNA input. CDR3 amino acid sequences present in at least 80% of unsorted samples were defined as public TRs, and these public TRs were then tested for differential abundance between coeliac and control samples. Every lamina propria sample was checked against a list of around 220 published gliadin-specific TRB sequences. Kruskal-Wallis tests followed by Dunn post-tests were used to test for differences in clonality and density between disease groups. The clones in this table, taken by TCRdb from immuneACCESS, are in-frame only. Not every clone is retained; where verified, under half of the shortfall comes from an unresolved V gene, and the cause of the rest is unknown. From that table come the V and J calls and clone size; the DNA was used to work out D and trimming. The sample table holds 8,500 to 10,000 clones, of which 60% to 80% were seen once. Of the sample, 20% to 25% falls within the top ten clones.

A word on this clone: It has no known antigen specificity. Per-base quality was not reported, and no clone a single base away is much larger than it.

This TCR derives from a woman aged 55-70 years with celiac disease. This sequence uses TRBV19 and TRBJ1-1; 7 central bases correspond to TRBD1. The sequencing sample was made of lamina propria lymphocytes from the gut. Reading the label with the study, this specimen's cell subset or site is: lamina propria cell (LPC) fraction of small intestinal biopsy. The nucleotides are TGTGCCAGTAGTGTAGTACAGGGGTATCGCGGAAACACTGAAGCTTTCTTT. Translated, this is CASSVVQGYRGNTEAFF.